This T cell receptor (beta chain) derives from a study of blood T cell repertoires in COVID-19. The CDR3 has 16 amino acids. The germline V and J ends were trimmed by 5 bases and 5 bases, with 20 bases remaining between them. CDR1 is KGHDR, CDR2 SFDVKD, per germline. Method: immunoSEQ multiplex PCR; TCRdb's copy keeps in-frame clones and lacks some. This table holds over 110,000 clones, 81% found once. The rearrangement joins TRBV24-1 to TRBJ2-5, with a weak D call TRBD1 (6 bases). The sequencing sample was made of peripheral blood. This TCR came from a human donor in a cohort sampled during active COVID-19. CDR3 amino acids: CATSVGGGRSGETQYF. CDR3 bases: TGTGCCACCAGTGTGGGTGGGGGCAGGTCTGGGGAGACCCAGTACTTC.